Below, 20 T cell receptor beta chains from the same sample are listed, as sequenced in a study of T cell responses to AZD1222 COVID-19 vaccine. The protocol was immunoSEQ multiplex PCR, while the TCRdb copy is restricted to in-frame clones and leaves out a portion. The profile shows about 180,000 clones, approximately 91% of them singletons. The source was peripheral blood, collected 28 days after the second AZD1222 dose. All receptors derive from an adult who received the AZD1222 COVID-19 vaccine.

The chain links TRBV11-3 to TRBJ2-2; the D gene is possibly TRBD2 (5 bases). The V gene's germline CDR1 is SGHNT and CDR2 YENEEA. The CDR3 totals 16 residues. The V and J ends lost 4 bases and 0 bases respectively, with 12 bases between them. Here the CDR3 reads CASSSGQRTNTGELFF. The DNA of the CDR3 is TGTGCCAGCAGCTCCGGTCAGCGGACGAACACCGGGGAGCTGTTTTTT.

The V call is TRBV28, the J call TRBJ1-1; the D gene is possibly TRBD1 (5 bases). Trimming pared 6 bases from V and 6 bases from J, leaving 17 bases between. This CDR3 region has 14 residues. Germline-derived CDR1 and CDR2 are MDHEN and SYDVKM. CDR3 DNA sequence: TGTGCCAGCAGATGGTCGGTATCGGGGGCTGAAGCTTTCTTT. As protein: CASRWSVSGAEAFF.

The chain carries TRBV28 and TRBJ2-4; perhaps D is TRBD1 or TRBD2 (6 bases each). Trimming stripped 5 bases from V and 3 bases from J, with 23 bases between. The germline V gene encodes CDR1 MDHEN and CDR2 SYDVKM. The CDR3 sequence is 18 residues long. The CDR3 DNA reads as TGTGCCAGCAGTGAACAGGGACTCCTACTAGCTGGCAAAAACATTCAGTACTTC. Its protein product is CASSEQGLLLAGKNIQYF.

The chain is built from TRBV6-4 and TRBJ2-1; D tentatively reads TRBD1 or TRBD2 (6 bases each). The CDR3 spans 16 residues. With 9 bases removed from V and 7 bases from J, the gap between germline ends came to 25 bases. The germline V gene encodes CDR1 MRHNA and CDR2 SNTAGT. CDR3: CARVELKEGGGNEQFF. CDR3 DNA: TGTGCCAGGGTGGAACTAAAGGAGGGGGGTGGGAATGAGCAGTTCTTC.

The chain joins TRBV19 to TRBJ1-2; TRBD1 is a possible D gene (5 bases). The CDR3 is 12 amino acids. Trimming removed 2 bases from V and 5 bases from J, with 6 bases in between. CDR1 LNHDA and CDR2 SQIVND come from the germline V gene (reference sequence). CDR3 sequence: CASSIRTYGYTF. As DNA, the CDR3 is TGTGCCAGTAGTATAAGGACATATGGCTACACCTTC.

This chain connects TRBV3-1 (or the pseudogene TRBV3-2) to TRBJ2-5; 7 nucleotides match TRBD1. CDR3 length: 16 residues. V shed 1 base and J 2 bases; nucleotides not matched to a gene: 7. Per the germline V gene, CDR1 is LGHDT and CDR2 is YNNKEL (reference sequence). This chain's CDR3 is CASSQVNWGQQETQYF. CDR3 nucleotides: TGTGCCAGCAGCCAAGTCAATTGGGGACAGCAAGAGACCCAGTACTTC.

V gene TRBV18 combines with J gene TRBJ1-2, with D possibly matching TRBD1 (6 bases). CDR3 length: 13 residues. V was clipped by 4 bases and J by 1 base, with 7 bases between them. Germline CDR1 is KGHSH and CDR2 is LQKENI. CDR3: CASSQDSNYGYTF. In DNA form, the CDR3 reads TGTGCCAGCTCACAGGACAGTAACTATGGCTACACCTTC.

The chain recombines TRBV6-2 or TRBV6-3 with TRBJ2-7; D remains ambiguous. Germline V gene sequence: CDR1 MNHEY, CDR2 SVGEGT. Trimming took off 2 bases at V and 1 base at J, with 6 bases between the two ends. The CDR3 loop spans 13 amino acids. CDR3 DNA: TGTGCCAGCAGTTACAAGGGTTCCTACGAGCAGTACTTC. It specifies CASSYKGSYEQYF.

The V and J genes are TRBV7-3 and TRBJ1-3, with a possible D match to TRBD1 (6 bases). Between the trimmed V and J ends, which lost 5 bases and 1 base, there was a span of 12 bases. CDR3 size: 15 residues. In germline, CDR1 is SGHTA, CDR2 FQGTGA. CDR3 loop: CASSQQGSSGNTIYF. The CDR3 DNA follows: TGTGCCAGCAGCCAACAGGGTTCATCTGGAAACACCATATATTTT.

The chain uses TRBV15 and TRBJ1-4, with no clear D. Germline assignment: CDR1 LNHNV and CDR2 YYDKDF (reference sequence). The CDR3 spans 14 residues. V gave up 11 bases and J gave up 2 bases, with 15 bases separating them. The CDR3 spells CAPRRLTTNEKLFF. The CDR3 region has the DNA TGTGCCCCGCGGAGACTTACTACTAATGAAAAACTGTTTTTT. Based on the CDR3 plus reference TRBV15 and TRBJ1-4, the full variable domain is DAMVIQNPRYQVTQFGKPVTLSCSQTLNHNVMYWYQQKSSQAPKLLFHYYDKDFNNEADTPDNFQSRRPNTSFCFLDIRSPGLGDTAMYLCAPRRLTTNEKLFFGSGTQLSVL.

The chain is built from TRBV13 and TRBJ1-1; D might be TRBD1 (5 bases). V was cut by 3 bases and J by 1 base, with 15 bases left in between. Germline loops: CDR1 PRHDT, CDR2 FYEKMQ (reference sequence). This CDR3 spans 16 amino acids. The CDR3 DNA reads TGTGCCAGCAGCTTTACCCCCTACAGGACGAACACTGAAGCTTTCTTT. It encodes CASSFTPYRTNTEAFF.

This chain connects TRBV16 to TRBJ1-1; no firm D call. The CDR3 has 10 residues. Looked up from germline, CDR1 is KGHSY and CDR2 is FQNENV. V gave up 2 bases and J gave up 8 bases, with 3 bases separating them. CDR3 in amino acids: CASSQAEAFF. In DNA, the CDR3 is TGTGCCAGCAGCCAAGCGGAAGCTTTCTTT.

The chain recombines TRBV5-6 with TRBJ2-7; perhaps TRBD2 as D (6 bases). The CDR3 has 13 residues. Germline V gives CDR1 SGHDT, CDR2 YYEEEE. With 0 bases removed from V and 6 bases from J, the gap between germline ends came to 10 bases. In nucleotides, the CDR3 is TGTGCCAGCAGCTTGGGAGTGGGACTCGAGCAGTACTTC. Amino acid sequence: CASSLGVGLEQYF.

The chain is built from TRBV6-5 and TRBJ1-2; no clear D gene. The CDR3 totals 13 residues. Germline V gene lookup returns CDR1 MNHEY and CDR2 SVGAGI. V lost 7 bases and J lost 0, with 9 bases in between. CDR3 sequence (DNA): TGTGCCAGCACCGCAGGAGCTAACTATGGCTACACCTTC. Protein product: CASTAGANYGYTF.

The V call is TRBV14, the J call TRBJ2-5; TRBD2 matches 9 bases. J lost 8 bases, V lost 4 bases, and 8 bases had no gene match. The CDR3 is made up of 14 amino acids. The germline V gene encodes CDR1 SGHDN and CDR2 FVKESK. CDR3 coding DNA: TGTGCCAGCAGCCCGAGTGTAGCGGGAGAAACCCAGTACTTC. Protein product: CASSPSVAGETQYF.

The chain's CDR3 is CASSLMGQVEETQYF. CDR3 DNA sequence: TGTGCCAGCAGCTTAATGGGACAAGTGGAAGAGACCCAGTACTTC. The chain employs TRBV7-3 and TRBJ2-5; tentatively, D is TRBD1 (6 bases). The length of the CDR3 is 15 residues. The V and J ends lost 1 base and 3 bases respectively, with 12 bases between them. The V gene's germline CDR1 is SGHTA and CDR2 FQGTGA.

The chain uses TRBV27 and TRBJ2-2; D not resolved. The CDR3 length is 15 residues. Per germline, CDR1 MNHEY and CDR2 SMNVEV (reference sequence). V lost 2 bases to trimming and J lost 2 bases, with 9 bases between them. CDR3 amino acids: CASSLGRINTGELFF. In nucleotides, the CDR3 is TGTGCCAGCAGTTTAGGACGGATTAACACCGGGGAGCTGTTTTTT.

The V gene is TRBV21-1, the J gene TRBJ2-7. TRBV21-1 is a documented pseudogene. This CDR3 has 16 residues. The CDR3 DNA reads TGTGCCAGCATCCCCCCCGGCATGAGCAGGGCGGGCGAGCAGTACTTC. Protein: CASIPPGMSRAGEQYF.

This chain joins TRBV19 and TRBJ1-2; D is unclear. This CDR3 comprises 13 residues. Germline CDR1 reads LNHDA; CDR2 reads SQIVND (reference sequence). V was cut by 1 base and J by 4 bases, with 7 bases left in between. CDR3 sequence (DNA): TGTGCCAGTAGTATAGGAGACACCTATGGCTACACCTTC. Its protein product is CASSIGDTYGYTF.

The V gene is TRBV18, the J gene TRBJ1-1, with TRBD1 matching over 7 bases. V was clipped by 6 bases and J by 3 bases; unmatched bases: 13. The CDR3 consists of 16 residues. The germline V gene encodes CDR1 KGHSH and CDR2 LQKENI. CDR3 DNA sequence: TGTGCCAGCTCCCTAACAGCAACAGGGGCCGACACTGAAGCTTTCTTT. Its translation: CASSLTATGADTEAFF.